The T cell receptor (beta chain) under discussion was sequenced for a study of sequential checkpoint blockade in melanoma. This clone was detected only a few times. The antigen remains undetermined. General study points: Pretreatment TIL clonality tracked with response in the nivolumab-first arm.

Documented treatment: randomized to nivolumab then ipilimumab (arm A) or the reverse (arm B). Germline CDR1 is GTSNPN and CDR2 is SVGIG (reference sequence). CDR3 length: 13 amino acids. Between the trimmed V and J ends, which lost 0 bases and 6 bases, there was a span of 9 bases. Measured with immunoSEQ multiplex PCR; TCRdb has only the in-frame clones, and not every one. The data hold 9,000 to 13,000 clones, with 28% observed a single time. The receptor was isolated from a human donor with melanoma. The rearrangement links TRBV30 to TRBJ2-1; D is undetermined. The sequencing used tumor tissue (inferred from file names), collected from a patient given nivolumab and ipilimumab in sequence. CDR3 bases: TGTGCCTGGAGTGTTACATCTAGCAATGAGCAGTTCTTC. Translated: CAWSVTSSNEQFF.